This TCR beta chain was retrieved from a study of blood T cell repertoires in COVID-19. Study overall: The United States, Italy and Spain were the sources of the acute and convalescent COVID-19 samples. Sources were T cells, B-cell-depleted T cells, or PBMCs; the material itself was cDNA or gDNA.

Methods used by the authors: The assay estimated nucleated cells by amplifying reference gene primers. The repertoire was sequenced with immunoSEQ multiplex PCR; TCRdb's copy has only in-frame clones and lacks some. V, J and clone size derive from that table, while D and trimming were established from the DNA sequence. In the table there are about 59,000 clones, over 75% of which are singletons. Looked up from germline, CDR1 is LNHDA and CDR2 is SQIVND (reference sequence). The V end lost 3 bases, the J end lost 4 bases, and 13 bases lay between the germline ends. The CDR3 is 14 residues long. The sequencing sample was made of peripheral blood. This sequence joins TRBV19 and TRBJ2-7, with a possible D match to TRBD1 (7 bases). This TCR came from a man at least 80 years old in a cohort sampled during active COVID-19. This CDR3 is CASSMQGGSYEQYF. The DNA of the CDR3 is TGTGCCAGTAGTATGCAGGGGGGATCTTACGAGCAGTACTTC.